The 7 T cell receptor beta chains listed next were all sequenced from one sample in a study of cytomegalovirus exposure and HLA in healthy donors. Researchers ran the PCR with 60 Vbeta and 13 Jbeta primers. Some clones are missing from TCRdb's copy, which holds only in-frame ones; the method was immunoSEQ multiplex PCR. This sample has some 140,000 clones, with less than 85% found just once. Sequenced: PBMCs. The receptor source for this set is a woman aged 45-60 years in good health and CMV-seropositive.

The genes are TRBV28 and TRBJ2-1, with no clear D. The CDR3 is made up of 15 amino acids. Germline V CDR1 and CDR2: MDHEN, SYDVKM. Trimming shortened V by 0 bases and J by 2 bases, and 8 bases separated the two germline ends. CDR3 nucleotides: TGTGCCAGCAGTTTATGGCAGATTGCCTACAATGAGCAGTTCTTC. It yields the protein CASSLWQIAYNEQFF.

J is TRBJ2-3 and V is TRBV7-3; weak D call: TRBD2 (7 bases). The V and J ends lost 6 bases and 4 bases respectively, with 23 bases between them. This CDR3 is built from 17 residues. Germline V gene lookup returns CDR1 SGHTA and CDR2 FQGTGA. In nucleotides, the CDR3 is TGTGCCAGCAGTCCGGAGGTTCGCGGGGGCCGGCCAGATACGCAGTATTTT. It codes for CASSPEVRGGRPDTQYF. Based on the CDR3 plus reference TRBV7-3 and TRBJ2-3, the full variable domain is GAGVSQTPSNKVTEKGKYVELRCDPISGHTALYWYRQSLGQGPEFLIYFQGTGAADDSGLPNDRFFAVRPEGSVSTLKIQRTERGDSAVYLCASSPEVRGGRPDTQYFGPGTRLTVL.

The chain joins TRBV2 to TRBJ2-5; TRBD1 agrees at 8 bases. V dropped 2 bases and J dropped 3; count of bases not matched to a gene: 5. CDR1 and CDR2 from the germline V gene are SNHLY and FYNNEI. The CDR3 spans 15 residues. CDR3 sequence: CASSESRTGKETQYF. The CDR3, as DNA: TGTGCCAGCAGTGAATCAAGGACAGGGAAAGAGACCCAGTACTTC.

This CDR3 is CASSPQTGMNQPQHF. The CDR3 DNA reads as TGTGCCAGCTCACCTCAGACAGGGATGAATCAGCCCCAGCATTTT. The chain has TRBV18 and TRBJ1-5; 7 bases match TRBD1. Trimming took 3 bases from V and 4 from J; bases not matched to a gene: 6. Germline V gene data show CDR1 as KGHSH and CDR2 as LQKENI. CDR3 length: 15 residues.

The chain couples TRBV10-3 to TRBJ2-7; no clear D. The CDR3 is 14 amino acids. Trimming left V 0 bases short and J 5 bases short, with 11 bases between. Germline CDR1 reads ENHRY; CDR2 reads SYGVKD. The CDR3, as DNA: TGTGCCATCAGTGAGTCGTCCATACTGGACGAGCAGTACTTC. Its translation: CAISESSILDEQYF.

V is TRBV10-3 and J is TRBJ1-2; 7 bases align to TRBD1. CDR1 ENHRY and CDR2 SYGVKD come from the germline V gene. The CDR3 spans 13 residues. The V and J ends lost 4 bases and 6 bases, in that order; junction bases with no gene match: 5. The CDR3 nucleotides are TGTGCCATCAGTGTAGGGGGCGGGAATGGCTACACCTTC. This encodes CAISVGGGNGYTF.

This CDR3 is CAISAGTDEQFF. CDR3 bases: TGTGCCATCAGTGCGGGAACGGATGAGCAGTTCTTC. The chain has TRBV10-3 and TRBJ2-1; maybe TRBD2 (5 bases). The CDR3 extends over 12 amino acids. The V end was cut by 4 bases, the J end by 8 bases, with 9 bases between. The V gene's germline CDR1 is ENHRY and CDR2 SYGVKD.